Listed below are T cell receptor beta chains from one sample, sequenced in a study of yellow fever vaccine responses in identical twins. TCRdb processed the RT-PCR reads anew with MiXCR; each CDR3 protein has one entry. This table has approximately 10,000 distinct CDR3 sequences, 70% to 85% appearing once. The sample in question was T cells from blood (PBMCs), unsorted or a sorted subset (not recorded which), obtained before or after yellow fever vaccination (not recorded which). These receptors were taken from a woman aged 18-29 years who received the yellow fever vaccine. CDR3s include the opening cysteine and the closing phenylalanine or tryptophan. Fields, in order: D gene, clone size, J gene, V gene, CDR3 protein, CDR3 DNA. A D gene is named only where the DNA matches it firmly. For some rows the clone size is stated as once, few or many, or as a class when expanded; others skip it.

d_gene: -
abundance: once
j_gene: TRBJ2-1
v_gene: TRBV28
CDR3aa: CASSLSFSSYNEQFF
CDR3nt: TGTGCCAGCAGTTTATCTTTCAGCTCCTACAATGAGCAGTTCTTC

d_gene: -
abundance: -
j_gene: TRBJ1-1
v_gene: TRBV4-1
CDR3aa: CASSPDNLLNTEAFF
CDR3nt: TGCGCCAGCAGCCCAGATAATCTTTTGAACACTGAAGCTTTCTTT

d_gene: -
abundance: -
j_gene: TRBJ1-1
v_gene: TRBV9
CDR3aa: CASSELPLNTEAFF
CDR3nt: TGTGCCAGCAGCGAACTTCCTCTGAACACTGAAGCTTTCTTT

d_gene: -
abundance: -
j_gene: TRBJ1-1
v_gene: TRBV12-5
CDR3aa: CASGLVRGSDEAFF
CDR3nt: TGTGCTAGTGGTTTGGTAAGGGGATCAGATGAAGCTTTCTTT

d_gene: -
abundance: -
j_gene: TRBJ2-6
v_gene: TRBV2
CDR3aa: CASRESLKSGANVLTF
CDR3nt: TGTGCCAGCAGGGAGTCGTTAAAGTCTGGGGCCAACGTCCTGACTTTC

d_gene: -
abundance: once
j_gene: TRBJ2-7
v_gene: TRBV6-1
CDR3aa: CASSELLTSSCYEQYF
CDR3nt: TGTGCCAGCAGTGAACTCCTCACTAGCAGCTGCTACGAGCAGTACTTC

d_gene: -
abundance: once
j_gene: TRBJ2-1
v_gene: TRBV2
CDR3aa: CASRGSSEQFF
CDR3nt: TGTGCCAGCAGGGGTTCTTCTGAGCAGTTCTTC

d_gene: -
abundance: once
j_gene: TRBJ2-3
v_gene: TRBV7-6
CDR3aa: CASSLGTVVSGTDTQYF
CDR3nt: TGTGCCAGCAGCTTAGGCACTGTAGTGTCTGGCACAGATACGCAGTATTTT

d_gene: -
abundance: -
j_gene: TRBJ2-1
v_gene: TRBV7-9
CDR3aa: CASSESVGTGMDEQFF
CDR3nt: TGTGCCAGCAGCGAATCTGTGGGTACAGGGATGGATGAGCAGTTCTTC

d_gene: TRBD1
abundance: -
j_gene: TRBJ1-1
v_gene: TRBV7-8
CDR3aa: CASSIGGMNTEAFF
CDR3nt: TGTGCCAGCAGCATAGGGGGCATGAACACTGAAGCTTTCTTT

d_gene: -
abundance: few
j_gene: TRBJ2-1
v_gene: TRBV11-1
CDR3aa: CASSFREEAYNEQFF
CDR3nt: TGTGCCAGCAGCTTTAGGGAGGAAGCCTACAATGAGCAGTTCTTC

d_gene: -
abundance: few
j_gene: TRBJ2-1
v_gene: TRBV27
CDR3aa: CASGSGLSAYNEQFF
CDR3nt: TGTGCCAGCGGATCGGGACTTTCTGCCTACAATGAGCAGTTCTTC

d_gene: -
abundance: once
j_gene: TRBJ1-1
v_gene: TRBV12-5
CDR3aa: CASGLNLVAEAFF
CDR3nt: TGTGCTAGTGGTTTGAATTTAGTAGCTGAAGCTTTCTTT

d_gene: TRBD1
abundance: once
j_gene: TRBJ2-2
v_gene: TRBV4-2
CDR3aa: CASSQEFGTGGGELFF
CDR3nt: TGTGCCAGCAGCCAAGAGTTCGGGACAGGGGGCGGGGAGCTGTTTTTT

d_gene: -
abundance: -
j_gene: TRBJ2-3
v_gene: TRBV20-1
CDR3aa: CSARGERTDTQYF
CDR3nt: TGCAGTGCTAGAGGAGAACGCACAGATACGCAGTATTTT

d_gene: TRBD2
abundance: -
j_gene: TRBJ2-1
v_gene: TRBV29-1
CDR3aa: CSVELAGFPYNEQFF
CDR3nt: TGCAGCGTTGAGCTAGCGGGATTCCCCTACAATGAGCAGTTCTTC

d_gene: -
abundance: once
j_gene: TRBJ1-1
v_gene: TRBV27
CDR3aa: CASSLFVGFEAFF
CDR3nt: TGTGCCAGCAGTTTATTTGTGGGTTTTGAAGCTTTCTTT

d_gene: TRBD1
abundance: -
j_gene: TRBJ1-1
v_gene: TRBV13
CDR3aa: CASSPDRWDTEAFF
CDR3nt: TGTGCCAGCAGCCCGGACAGGTGGGACACTGAAGCTTTCTTT

d_gene: TRBD1
abundance: -
j_gene: TRBJ1-2
v_gene: TRBV29-1
CDR3aa: CSVPGGQALYGYTF
CDR3nt: TGCAGCGTTCCCGGCGGACAGGCCTTATATGGCTACACCTTC

d_gene: -
abundance: -
j_gene: TRBJ2-6
v_gene: TRBV11-1
CDR3aa: CASSLPAASSGANVLTF
CDR3nt: TGTGCCAGCAGCTTACCGGCGGCGAGCTCTGGGGCCAACGTCCTGACTTTC